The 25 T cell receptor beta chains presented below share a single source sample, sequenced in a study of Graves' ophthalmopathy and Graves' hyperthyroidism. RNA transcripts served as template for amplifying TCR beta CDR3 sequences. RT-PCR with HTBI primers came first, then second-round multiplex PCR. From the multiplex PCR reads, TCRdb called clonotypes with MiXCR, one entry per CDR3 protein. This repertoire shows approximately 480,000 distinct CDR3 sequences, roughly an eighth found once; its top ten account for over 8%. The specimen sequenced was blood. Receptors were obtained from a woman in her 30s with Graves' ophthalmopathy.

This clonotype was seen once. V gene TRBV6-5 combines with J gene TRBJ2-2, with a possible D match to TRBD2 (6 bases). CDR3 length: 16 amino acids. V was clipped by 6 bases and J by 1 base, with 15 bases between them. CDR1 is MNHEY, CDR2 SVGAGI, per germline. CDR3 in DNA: TGTGCCAGCAGCTTAAGGCGGGGCCTGAACACCGGGGAGCTGTTTTTT. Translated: CASSLRRGLNTGELFF.

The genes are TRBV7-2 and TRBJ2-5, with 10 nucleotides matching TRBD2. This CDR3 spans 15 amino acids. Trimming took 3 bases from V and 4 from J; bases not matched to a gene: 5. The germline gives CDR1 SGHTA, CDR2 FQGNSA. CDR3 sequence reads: CASSFLAGVGETQYF. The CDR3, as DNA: TGTGCCAGCAGCTTTCTAGCGGGAGTGGGAGAGACCCAGTACTTC.

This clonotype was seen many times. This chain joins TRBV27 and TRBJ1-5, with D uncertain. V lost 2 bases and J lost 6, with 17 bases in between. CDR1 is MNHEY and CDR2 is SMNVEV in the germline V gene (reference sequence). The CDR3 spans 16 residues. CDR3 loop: CASSLKSRLEGQPQHF. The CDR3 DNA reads TGTGCCAGCAGTTTAAAATCCAGACTGGAAGGTCAGCCCCAGCATTTT.

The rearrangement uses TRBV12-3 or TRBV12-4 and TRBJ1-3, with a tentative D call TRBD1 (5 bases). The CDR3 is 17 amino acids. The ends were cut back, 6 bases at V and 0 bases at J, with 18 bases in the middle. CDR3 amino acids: CASRPQIQGLSGNTIYF. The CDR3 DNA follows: TGTGCCAGCAGACCCCAAATCCAGGGCCTCTCTGGAAACACCATATATTTT.

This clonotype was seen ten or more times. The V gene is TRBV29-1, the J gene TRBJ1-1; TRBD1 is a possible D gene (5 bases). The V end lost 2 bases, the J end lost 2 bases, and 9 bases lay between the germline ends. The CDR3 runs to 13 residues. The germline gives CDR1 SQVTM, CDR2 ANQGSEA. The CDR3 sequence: CSVERGGNTEAFF. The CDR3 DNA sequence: TGCAGCGTTGAACGGGGGGGAAACACTGAAGCTTTCTTT.

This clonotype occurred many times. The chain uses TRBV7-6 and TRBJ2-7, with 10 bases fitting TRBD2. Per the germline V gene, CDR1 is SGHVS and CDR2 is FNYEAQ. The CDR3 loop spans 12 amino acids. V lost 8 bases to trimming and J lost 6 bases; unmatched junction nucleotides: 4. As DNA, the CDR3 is TGTGCCAGCTCGAGCGGGGGGGCCGAGCAGTACTTC. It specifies CASSSGGAEQYF.

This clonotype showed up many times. CDR3 bases: TGTGCCAGCAGTGAAGCGAAGGGTGGGCGTCAGCCCCAGCATTTT. This sequence encodes CASSEAKGGRQPQHF. This chain uses TRBV2 with TRBJ1-5; no reliable D call. CDR3 length equals 15 residues. CDR1 SNHLY and CDR2 FYNNEI come from the germline V gene. V dropped 0 bases and J dropped 6 bases, with 12 bases sitting between them.

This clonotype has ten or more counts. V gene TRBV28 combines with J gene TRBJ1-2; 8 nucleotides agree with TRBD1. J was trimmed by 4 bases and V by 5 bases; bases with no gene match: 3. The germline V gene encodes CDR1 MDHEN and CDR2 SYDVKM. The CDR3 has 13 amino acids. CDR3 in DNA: TGTGCCAGCAGTATCGGACAGGGCTATGGCTACACCTTC. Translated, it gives CASSIGQGYGYTF.

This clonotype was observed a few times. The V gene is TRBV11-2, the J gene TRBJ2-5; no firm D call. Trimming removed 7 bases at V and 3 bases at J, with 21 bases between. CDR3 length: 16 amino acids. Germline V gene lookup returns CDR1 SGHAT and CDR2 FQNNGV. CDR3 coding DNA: TGTGCCAGCACCCCGTACCGGGTCGGCCGCGAAGAGACCCAGTACTTC. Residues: CASTPYRVGREETQYF.

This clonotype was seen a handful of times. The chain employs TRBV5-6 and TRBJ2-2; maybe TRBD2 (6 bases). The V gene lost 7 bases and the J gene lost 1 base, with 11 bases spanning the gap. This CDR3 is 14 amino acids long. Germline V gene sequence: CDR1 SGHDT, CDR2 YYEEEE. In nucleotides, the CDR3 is TGTGCCAGCCTTCGAGCGGGGAACACCGGGGAGCTGTTTTTT. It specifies CASLRAGNTGELFF. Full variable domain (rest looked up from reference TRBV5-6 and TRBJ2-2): DAGVTQSPTHLIKTRGQQVTLRCSPKSGHDTVSWYQQALGQGPQFIFQYYEEEERQRGNFPDRFSGHQFPNYSSELNVNALLLGDSALYLCASLRAGNTGELFFGEGSRLTVL.

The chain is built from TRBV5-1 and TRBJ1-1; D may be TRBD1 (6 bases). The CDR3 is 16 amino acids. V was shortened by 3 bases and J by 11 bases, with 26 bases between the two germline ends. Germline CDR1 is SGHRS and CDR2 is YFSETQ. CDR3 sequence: CASSSYLGTGDMEAFF. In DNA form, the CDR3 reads TGCGCCAGCAGCTCCTACCTCGGGACGGGGGACATGGAGGCTTTCTTT. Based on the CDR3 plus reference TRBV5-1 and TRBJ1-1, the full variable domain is KAGVTQTPRYLIKTRGQQVTLSCSPISGHRSVSWYQQTPGQGLQFLFEYFSETQRNKGNFPGRFSGRQFSNSRSEMNVSTLELGDSALYLCASSSYLGTGDMEAFFGQGTRLTVV.

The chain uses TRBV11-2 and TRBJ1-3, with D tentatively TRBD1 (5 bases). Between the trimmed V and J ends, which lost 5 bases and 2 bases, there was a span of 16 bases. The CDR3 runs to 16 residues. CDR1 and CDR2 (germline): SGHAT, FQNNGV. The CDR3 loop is CASSPGVGGAGNTIYF. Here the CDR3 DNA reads TGTGCCAGCAGCCCGGGGGTCGGGGGAGCTGGAAACACCATATATTTT.

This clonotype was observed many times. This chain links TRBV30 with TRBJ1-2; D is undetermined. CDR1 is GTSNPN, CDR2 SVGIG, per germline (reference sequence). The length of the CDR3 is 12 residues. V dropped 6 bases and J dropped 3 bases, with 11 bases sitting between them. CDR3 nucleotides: TGTGCCTGCTCGGTTGGGGACTATGGCTACACCTTC. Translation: CACSVGDYGYTF.

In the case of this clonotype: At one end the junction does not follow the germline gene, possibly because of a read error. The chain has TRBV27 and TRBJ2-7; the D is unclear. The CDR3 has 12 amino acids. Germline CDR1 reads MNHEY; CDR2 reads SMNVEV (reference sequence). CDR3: CAGSPSSYEQYF. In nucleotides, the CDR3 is TGTGCCGGCAGCCCGAGCTCCTACGAGCAGTACTTC.

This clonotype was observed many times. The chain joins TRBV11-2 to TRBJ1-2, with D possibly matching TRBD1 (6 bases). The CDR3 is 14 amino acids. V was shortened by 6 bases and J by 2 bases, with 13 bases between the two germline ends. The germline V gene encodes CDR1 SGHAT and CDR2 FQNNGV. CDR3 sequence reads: CASRATGRNYGYTF. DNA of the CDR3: TGTGCCAGCAGGGCGACAGGCAGAAACTATGGCTACACCTTC.

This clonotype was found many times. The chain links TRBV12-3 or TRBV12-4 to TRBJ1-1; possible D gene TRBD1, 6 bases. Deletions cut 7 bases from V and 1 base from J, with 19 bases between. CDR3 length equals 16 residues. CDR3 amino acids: CASINRDWSENTEAFF. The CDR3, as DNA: TGTGCCAGCATAAACAGGGATTGGTCTGAGAACACTGAAGCTTTCTTT.

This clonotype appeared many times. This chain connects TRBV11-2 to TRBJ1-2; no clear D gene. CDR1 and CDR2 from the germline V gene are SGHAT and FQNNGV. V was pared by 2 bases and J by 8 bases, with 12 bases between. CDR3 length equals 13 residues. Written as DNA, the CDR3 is TGTGCCAGCAGCTTAAGTTCCGTCCGAGGCTACACCTTC. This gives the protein CASSLSSVRGYTF.

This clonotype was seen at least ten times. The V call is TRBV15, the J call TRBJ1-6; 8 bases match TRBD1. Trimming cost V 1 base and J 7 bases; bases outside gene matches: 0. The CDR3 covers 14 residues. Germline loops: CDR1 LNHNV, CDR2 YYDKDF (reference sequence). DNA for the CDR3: TGTGCCACCAGCAGAGGACAGGGGAATTCACCCCTCCACTTT. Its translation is CATSRGQGNSPLHF.

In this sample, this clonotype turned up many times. The chain's CDR3 is CATSDWTGYEQYF. DNA for the CDR3: TGTGCCACCAGTGATTGGACCGGCTACGAGCAGTACTTC. The chain uses TRBV24-1 and TRBJ2-7; D unresolved. Per germline, CDR1 KGHDR and CDR2 SFDVKD. Trimming took off 2 bases at V and 3 bases at J, with 7 bases between the two ends. The CDR3 covers 13 residues.

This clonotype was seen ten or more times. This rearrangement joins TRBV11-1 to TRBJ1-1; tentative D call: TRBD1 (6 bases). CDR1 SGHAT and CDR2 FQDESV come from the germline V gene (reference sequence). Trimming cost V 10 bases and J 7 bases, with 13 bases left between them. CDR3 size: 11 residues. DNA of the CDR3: TGTGCCACCAGGGGACCGCTTGAAGCTTTCTTT. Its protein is CATRGPLEAFF.

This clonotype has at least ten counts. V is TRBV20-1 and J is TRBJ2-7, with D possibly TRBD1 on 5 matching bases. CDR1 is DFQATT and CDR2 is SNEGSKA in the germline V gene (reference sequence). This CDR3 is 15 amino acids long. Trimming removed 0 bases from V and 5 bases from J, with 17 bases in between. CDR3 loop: CSARDRRQGTDEQYF. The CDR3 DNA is TGCAGTGCTAGAGATCGGCGCCAGGGTACGGACGAGCAGTACTTC.

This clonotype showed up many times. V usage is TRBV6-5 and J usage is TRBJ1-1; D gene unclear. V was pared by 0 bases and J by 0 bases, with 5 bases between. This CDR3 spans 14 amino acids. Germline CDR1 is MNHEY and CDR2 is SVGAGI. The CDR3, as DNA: TGTGCCAGCAGTTACTCGAAGGTGAACACTGAAGCTTTCTTT. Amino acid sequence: CASSYSKVNTEAFF.

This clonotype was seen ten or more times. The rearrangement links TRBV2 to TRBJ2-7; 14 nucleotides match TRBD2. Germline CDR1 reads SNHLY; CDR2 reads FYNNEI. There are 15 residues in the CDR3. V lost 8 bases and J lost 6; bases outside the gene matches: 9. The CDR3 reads CASRLTGTSGSEQYF. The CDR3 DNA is TGTGCCAGCCGACTCACCGGGACTAGCGGGAGCGAGCAGTACTTC.

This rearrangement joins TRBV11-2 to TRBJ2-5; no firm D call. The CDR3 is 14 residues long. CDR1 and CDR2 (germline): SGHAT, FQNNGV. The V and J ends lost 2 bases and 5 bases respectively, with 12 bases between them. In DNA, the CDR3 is TGTGCCAGCAGCTTAATGGAAGGGTGGGAGACCCAGTACTTC. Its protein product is CASSLMEGWETQYF.

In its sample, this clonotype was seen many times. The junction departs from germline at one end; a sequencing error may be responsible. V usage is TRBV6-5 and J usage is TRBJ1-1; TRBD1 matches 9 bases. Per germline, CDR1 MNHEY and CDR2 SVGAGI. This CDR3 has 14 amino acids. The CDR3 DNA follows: TGTGCCAGCAGGGGCGGGACAGGGTTAACTGAAGCTTCCTTT. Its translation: CASRGGTGLTEASF.